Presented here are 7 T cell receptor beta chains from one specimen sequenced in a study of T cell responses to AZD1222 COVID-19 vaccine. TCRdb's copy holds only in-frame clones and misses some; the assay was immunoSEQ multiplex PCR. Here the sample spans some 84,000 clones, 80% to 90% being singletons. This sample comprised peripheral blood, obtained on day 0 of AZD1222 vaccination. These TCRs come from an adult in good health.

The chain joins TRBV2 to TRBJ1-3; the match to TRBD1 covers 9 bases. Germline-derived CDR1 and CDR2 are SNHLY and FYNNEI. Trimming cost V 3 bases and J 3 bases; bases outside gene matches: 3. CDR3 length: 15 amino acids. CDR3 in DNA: TGTGCCAGCAGTGACGGGACAGGGAATGGAAACACCATATATTTT. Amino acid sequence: CASSDGTGNGNTIYF.

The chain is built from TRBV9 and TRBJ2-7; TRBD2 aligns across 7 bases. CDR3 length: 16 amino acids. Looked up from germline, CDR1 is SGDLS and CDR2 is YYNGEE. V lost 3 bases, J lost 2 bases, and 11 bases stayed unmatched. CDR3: CASSGGTTFVPYEQYF. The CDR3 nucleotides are TGTGCCAGCAGCGGAGGGACTACTTTTGTCCCCTACGAGCAGTACTTC.

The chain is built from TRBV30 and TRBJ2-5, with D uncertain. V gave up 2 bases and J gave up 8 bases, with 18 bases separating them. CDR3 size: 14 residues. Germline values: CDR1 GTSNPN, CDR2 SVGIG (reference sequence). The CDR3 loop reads CAWSPPDRPGTQYF. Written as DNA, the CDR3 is TGTGCCTGGAGTCCCCCTGACCGCCCAGGCACCCAGTACTTC.

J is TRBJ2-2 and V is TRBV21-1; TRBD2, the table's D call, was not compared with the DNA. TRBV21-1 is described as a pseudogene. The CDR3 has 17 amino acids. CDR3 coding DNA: TGTGCCAGCAGCAAAGAATTGAAAGCTGCGAACACCGGGGAGCTGTTTTTT. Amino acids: CASSKELKAANTGELFF.

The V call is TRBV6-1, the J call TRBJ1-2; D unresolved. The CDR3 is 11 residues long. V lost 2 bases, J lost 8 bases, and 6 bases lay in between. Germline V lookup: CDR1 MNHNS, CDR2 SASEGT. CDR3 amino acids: CASSEQWGYTF. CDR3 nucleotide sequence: TGTGCCAGCAGTGAACAATGGGGCTACACCTTC.

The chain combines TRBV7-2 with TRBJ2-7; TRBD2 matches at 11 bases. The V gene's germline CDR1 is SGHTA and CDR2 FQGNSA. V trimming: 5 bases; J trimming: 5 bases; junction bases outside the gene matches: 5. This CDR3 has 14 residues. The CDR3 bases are TGTGCCAGCAGCCTTAGCGGGAGGGCCCACGAGCAGTACTTC. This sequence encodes CASSLSGRAHEQYF. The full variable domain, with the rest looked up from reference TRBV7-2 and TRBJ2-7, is GAGVSQSPSNKVTEKGKDVELRCDPISGHTALYWYRQSLGQGLEFLIYFQGNSAPDKSGLPSDRFSAERTGGSVSTLTIQRTQQEDSAVYLCASSLSGRAHEQYFGPGTRLTVT.

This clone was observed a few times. The CDR3 region has the DNA TGCGCCAGCAGCGTAGCCGGCACAACAAATTCACCCCTCCACTTT. Translation gives CASSVAGTTNSPLHF. The chain carries TRBV5-1 and TRBJ1-6; no clear D gene. This CDR3 is built from 15 residues. Trimming cost V 4 bases and J 7 bases, with 15 bases left between them. Per germline, CDR1 SGHRS and CDR2 YFSETQ.